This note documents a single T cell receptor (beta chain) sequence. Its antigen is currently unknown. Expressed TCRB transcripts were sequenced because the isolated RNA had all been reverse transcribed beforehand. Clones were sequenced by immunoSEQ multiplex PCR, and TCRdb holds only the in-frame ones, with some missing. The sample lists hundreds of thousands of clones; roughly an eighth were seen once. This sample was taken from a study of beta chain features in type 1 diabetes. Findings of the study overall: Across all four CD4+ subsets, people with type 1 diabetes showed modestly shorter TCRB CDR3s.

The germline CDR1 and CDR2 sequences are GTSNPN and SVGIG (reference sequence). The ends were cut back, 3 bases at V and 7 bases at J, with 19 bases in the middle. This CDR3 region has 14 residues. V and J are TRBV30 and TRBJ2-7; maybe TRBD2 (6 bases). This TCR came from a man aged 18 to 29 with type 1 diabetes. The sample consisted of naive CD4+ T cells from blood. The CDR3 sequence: CAWSGAGRVGEQYF. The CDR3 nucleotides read TGTGCCTGGAGCGGAGCGGGTCGAGTGGGAGAGCAGTACTTC.